The 24 T cell receptor beta chains presented below share a single source sample, sequenced in a study of T cell responses to AZD1222 COVID-19 vaccine. Using immunoSEQ multiplex PCR, the repertoire was profiled, and TCRdb retains in-frame clones only, with some absent. The sample has about 170,000 clones, roughly 92% seen once. The starting material was peripheral blood, obtained on day 0 of AZD1222 vaccination. The receptors derive from an adult in good health.

The V gene is TRBV7-9, the J gene TRBJ2-1, with D perhaps given as TRBD1 or TRBD2 (6 bases each). This CDR3 region has 15 residues. V was trimmed by 2 bases and J by 7 bases, leaving 15 bases between them. Looked up from germline, CDR1 is SEHNR and CDR2 is FQNEAQ (reference sequence). The CDR3 DNA reads as TGTGCCAGCAGCTTAACGGTAGGGGGGTGGAATGAGCAGTTCTTC. Protein sequence: CASSLTVGGWNEQFF.

The CDR3: CASSLSPGNTDTQYF. CDR3 in DNA: TGTGCCAGCAGCTTGAGTCCGGGAAACACAGATACGCAGTATTTT. The chain carries TRBV5-4 and TRBJ2-3, with a tentative D call TRBD2 (5 bases). Trimming left V 1 base short and J 2 bases short, with 11 bases between. This CDR3 contains 15 residues. The germline V gene has CDR1 SGHNT and CDR2 YYREEE (reference sequence).

The V call is TRBV10-2, the J call TRBJ2-7; 9 bases map to TRBD1. V lost 6 bases, J lost 3 bases, and 6 bases stayed unmatched. The CDR3 runs 14 residues. Germline V gene lookup returns CDR1 WSHSY and CDR2 SAAADI. The CDR3 nucleotides read TGCGCCAGCAGATACGGACAGGGGAACTACGAGCAGTACTTC. This translates into CASRYGQGNYEQYF.

The rearrangement links TRBV27 to TRBJ1-2; weak D call: TRBD1 (6 bases). V dropped 7 bases and J dropped 8 bases, with 23 bases sitting between them. Germline values: CDR1 MNHEY, CDR2 SMNVEV (reference sequence). This CDR3 has 15 amino acids. In nucleotides, the CDR3 is TGTGCCAGCACCTTGCGGGGGGCAGGGCCTGGGGGCTACACCTTC. Encoded protein: CASTLRGAGPGGYTF.

Worth noting for this clone: Other DNA sequences of this sample code for an identical CDR3. This chain links TRBV9 with TRBJ1-6; no clear D gene. V lost 4 bases and J lost 5, with 10 bases in between. CDR1 and CDR2 from the germline V gene are SGDLS and YYNGEE. This CDR3 contains 14 residues. The CDR3: CASSPRQDNSPLHF. The CDR3 region has the DNA TGTGCCAGCAGCCCTCGTCAGGATAATTCACCCCTCCACTTT.

The genes are TRBV5-1 and TRBJ1-2, with 9 nucleotides matching TRBD1. V dropped 4 bases and J dropped 9; count of bases not matched to a gene: 10. This CDR3 contains 14 residues. Germline V gene data show CDR1 as SGHRS and CDR2 as YFSETQ. CDR3 nucleotide sequence: TGCGCCAGCAGCACAGGGGGCGAGACTGCAAGCTACACCTTC. This codes for CASSTGGETASYTF.

This chain connects TRBV2 to TRBJ2-3; D may be TRBD2 (5 bases). The CDR3 consists of 22 residues. V was shortened by 7 bases and J by 0 bases, with 35 bases between the two germline ends. Germline CDR1 SNHLY, CDR2 FYNNEI. For the CDR3, the DNA is TGTGCCAGCACCGACCGGGGAGTAGGGCCCGGGCGGCCTCTTTCTAGCACAGATACGCAGTATTTT. It codes for CASTDRGVGPGRPLSSTDTQYF.

The chain is built from TRBV19 and TRBJ1-1; no firm D call. CDR1 LNHDA and CDR2 SQIVND come from the germline V gene (reference sequence). This CDR3 is 13 amino acids long. Trimming stripped 5 bases from V and 5 bases from J, with 12 bases between. The CDR3 coding sequence is TGTGCCAGTAGTTCGGACGGGTGGACTGAAGCTTTCTTT. The encoded protein is CASSSDGWTEAFF.

This chain links TRBV7-2 with TRBJ2-1; 9 bases map to TRBD2. Germline CDR1 SGHTA, CDR2 FQGNSA. The ends lost 5 bases at V and 0 bases at J; junction bases unmatched: 5. CDR3 length: 16 residues. CDR3 DNA: TGTGCCAGCAGCAGAATGGGACTAGCCTCCTACAATGAGCAGTTCTTC. It yields the protein CASSRMGLASYNEQFF.

The sample holds one count of this clone. The rearrangement joins TRBV30 to TRBJ1-2; a weak D match, TRBD1 (5 bases). Looked up from germline, CDR1 is GTSNPN and CDR2 is SVGIG (reference sequence). This CDR3 has 13 amino acids. Trimming shortened V by 5 bases and J by 5 bases, and 15 bases separated the two germline ends. DNA for the CDR3: TGTGCCTGGGCCCCTGAGGGGAAGTATGGCTACACCTTC. Residues: CAWAPEGKYGYTF. Drawing the rest from reference TRBV30 and TRBJ1-2, the complete variable domain is SQTIHQWPATLVQPVGSPLSLECTVEGTSNPNLYWYRQAAGRGLQLLFYSVGIGQISSEVPQNLSASRPQDRQFILSSKKLLLSDSGFYLCAWAPEGKYGYTFGSGTRLTVV.

The chain has TRBV7-9 and TRBJ1-6; D remains ambiguous. This CDR3 region has 13 residues. V shed 2 bases and J shed 11 bases, with 10 bases lying between them. Germline V CDR1 and CDR2: SEHNR, FQNEAQ (reference sequence). The CDR3 bases are TGTGCCAGCAGCTTACGGCGGGATGCACCCCTCCACTTT. Encoded protein: CASSLRRDAPLHF.

The V call is TRBV9, the J call TRBJ1-1; no clear D gene. The CDR3 length is 14 residues. V lost 0 bases to trimming and J lost 0 bases, with 6 bases between them. From germline, CDR1 is SGDLS and CDR2 YYNGEE. The CDR3 spells CASSVEPMNTEAFF. CDR3 bases: TGTGCCAGCAGCGTAGAGCCCATGAACACTGAAGCTTTCTTT.

The chain's CDR3 is CASRQATNYGYTF. The CDR3 nucleotides read TGTGCCAGCAGACAGGCGACTAACTATGGCTACACCTTC. V is TRBV2 and J is TRBJ1-2, with D perhaps matching TRBD1 (5 bases). The V gene's germline CDR1 is SNHLY and CDR2 FYNNEI. V gave up 6 bases and J gave up 0 bases, with 8 bases separating them. This CDR3 spans 13 amino acids.

The CDR3 loop is CASSSGQGAGNQPQHF. The DNA of the CDR3 is TGTGCCAGCAGTTCCGGGCAGGGGGCCGGCAATCAGCCCCAGCATTTT. The rearrangement links TRBV6-5 to TRBJ1-5; 8 bases are shared with TRBD1. Unmatched junction bases numbered 7, after V lost 4 bases and J lost 2 bases. This CDR3 is 16 amino acids long. Germline-derived CDR1 and CDR2 are MNHEY and SVGAGI.

This clone occurred once. The chain joins TRBV9 to TRBJ2-2; 7 positions agree with TRBD1. Germline V lookup: CDR1 SGDLS, CDR2 YYNGEE. CDR3 length: 16 residues. The J segment lost 0 bases and the V segment lost 3 bases, leaving 5 bases of the junction unmatched. In DNA form, the CDR3 reads TGTGCCAGCAGCGCCTTGGGACAGCCGAACACCGGGGAGCTGTTTTTT. It codes for CASSALGQPNTGELFF.

CDR3 protein: CASRKAGTNTGELFF. The CDR3 DNA sequence: TGTGCCAGTAGGAAAGCGGGCACGAACACCGGGGAGCTGTTTTTT. This chain connects TRBV19 to TRBJ2-2, with D possibly matching TRBD2 (6 bases). Trimming removed 6 bases from V and 0 bases from J, with 11 bases in between. Germline values: CDR1 LNHDA, CDR2 SQIVND (reference sequence). The CDR3 loop spans 15 amino acids.

The rearrangement uses TRBV10-3 and TRBJ2-5; no definite D call. CDR1 is ENHRY, CDR2 SYGVKD, per germline. Trimming removed 0 bases from V and 5 bases from J, with 10 bases in between. The CDR3 has 14 amino acids. CDR3 DNA: TGTGCCATCAGTGAGTCGGTGGGATGGGAGACCCAGTACTTC. Protein sequence: CAISESVGWETQYF.

Remarks on this clone: At one of its ends the junction is not consistent with the germline gene, which may arise from a read error. V is TRBV18 and J is TRBJ2-2; D unresolved. CDR1 and CDR2 from the germline V gene are KGHSH and LQKENI. CDR3 length: 13 residues. The DNA of the CDR3 is TGTGCCAGCTCACCCCCGAACGCCGGGGAGCTGTTTTTT. Translating gives CASSPPNAGELFF. Full variable domain (missing parts from reference TRBV18 and TRBJ2-2): NAGVMQNPRHLVRRRGQEARLRCSPMKGHSHVYWYRQLPEEGLKFMVYLQKENIIDESGMPKERFSAEFPKEGPSILRIQQVVRGDSAAYFCASSPPNAGELFFGEGSRLTVL.

V is TRBV5-5 and J is TRBJ2-3; weak D call: TRBD2 (5 bases). Between the trimmed V and J ends, which lost 0 bases and 2 bases, there was a span of 10 bases. CDR3 length equals 15 residues. Germline V gives CDR1 SGHKS, CDR2 YYEKEE (reference sequence). CDR3 sequence reads: CASSLVGLPTDTQYF. The DNA of the CDR3 is TGTGCCAGCAGCTTGGTCGGACTCCCCACAGATACGCAGTATTTT.

This clone was picked up a small number of times. This CDR3 is CATLTGAGETQYF. In DNA form, the CDR3 reads TGTGCCACCCTAACAGGGGCCGGAGAGACCCAGTACTTC. The V call is TRBV2, the J call TRBJ2-5, with 7 positions matching TRBD1. With 10 bases clipped from V and 4 bases from J, the junction kept 9 bases outside the gene matches. Germline CDR1 is SNHLY and CDR2 is FYNNEI. This CDR3 is built from 13 residues.

The rearrangement links TRBV18 to TRBJ2-3; D unclear. Germline V gene sequence: CDR1 KGHSH, CDR2 LQKENI. The CDR3 loop spans 12 amino acids. V was clipped by 3 bases and J by 6 bases, with 7 bases between them. The CDR3 DNA reads TGTGCCAGCTCACCGGCCCGGGATACGCAGTATTTT. Translated, it gives CASSPARDTQYF.

The chain employs TRBV29-1 and TRBJ2-7; maybe TRBD1 (8 bases). Per germline, CDR1 SQVTM and CDR2 ANQGSEA. There are 13 residues in the CDR3. Trimming took off 7 bases at V and 2 bases at J, with 15 bases between the two ends. The DNA for the CDR3 is TGCAGCGCCGGGGGGACAGGACCCTACGAGCAGTACTTC. Translation gives CSAGGTGPYEQYF.

The table lists this clone with a count of one. V gene TRBV18 combines with J gene TRBJ1-2, with a tentative D call TRBD1 (5 bases). The germline gives CDR1 KGHSH, CDR2 LQKENI. Trimming stripped 2 bases from V and 2 bases from J, with 9 bases between. CDR3 length: 14 amino acids. The CDR3 reads CASSPSQGNYGYTF. Here the CDR3 DNA reads TGTGCCAGCTCACCATCTCAGGGAAACTATGGCTACACCTTC.

The V gene is TRBV5-1, the J gene TRBJ2-2; the D is unclear. V gave up 0 bases and J gave up 0 bases, with 6 bases separating them. The CDR3 consists of 15 residues. The germline V gene encodes CDR1 SGHRS and CDR2 YFSETQ. CDR3 nucleotides: TGCGCCAGCAGCTTGGATACAGCGAACACCGGGGAGCTGTTTTTT. Encoded protein: CASSLDTANTGELFF.